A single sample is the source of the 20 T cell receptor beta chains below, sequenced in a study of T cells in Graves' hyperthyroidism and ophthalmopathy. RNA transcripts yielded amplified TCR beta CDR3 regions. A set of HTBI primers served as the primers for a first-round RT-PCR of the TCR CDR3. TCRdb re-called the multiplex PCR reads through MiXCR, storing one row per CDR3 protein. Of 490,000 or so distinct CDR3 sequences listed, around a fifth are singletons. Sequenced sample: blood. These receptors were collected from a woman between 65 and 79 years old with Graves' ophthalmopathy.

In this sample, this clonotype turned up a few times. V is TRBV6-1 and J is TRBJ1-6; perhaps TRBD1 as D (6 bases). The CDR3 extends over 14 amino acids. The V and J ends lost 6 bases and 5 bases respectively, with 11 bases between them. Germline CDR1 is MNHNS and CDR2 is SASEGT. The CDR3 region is CASRRDNNNSPLHF. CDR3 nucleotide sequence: TGTGCCAGCAGGCGGGACAACAATAATTCACCCCTCCACTTT.

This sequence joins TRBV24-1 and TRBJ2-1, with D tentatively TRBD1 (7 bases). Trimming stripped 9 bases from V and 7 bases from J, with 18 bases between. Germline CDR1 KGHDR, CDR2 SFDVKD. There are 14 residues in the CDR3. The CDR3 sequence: CATGRAGGLNEQFF. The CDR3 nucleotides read TGTGCCACCGGGCGGGCAGGGGGGTTGAATGAGCAGTTCTTC.

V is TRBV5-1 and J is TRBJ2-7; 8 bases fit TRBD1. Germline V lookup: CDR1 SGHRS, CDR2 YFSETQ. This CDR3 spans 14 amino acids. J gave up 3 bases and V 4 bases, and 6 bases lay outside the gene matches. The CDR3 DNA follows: TGCGCCAGCAGCCTACGGACAGGGTTCTACGAGCAGTACTTC. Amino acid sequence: CASSLRTGFYEQYF.

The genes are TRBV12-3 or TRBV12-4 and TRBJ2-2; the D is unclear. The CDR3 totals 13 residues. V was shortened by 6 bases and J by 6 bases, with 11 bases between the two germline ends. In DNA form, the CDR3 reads TGTGCCAGCAGCCTCCTTCAAGCCGGGGAGCTGTTTTTT. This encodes CASSLLQAGELFF.

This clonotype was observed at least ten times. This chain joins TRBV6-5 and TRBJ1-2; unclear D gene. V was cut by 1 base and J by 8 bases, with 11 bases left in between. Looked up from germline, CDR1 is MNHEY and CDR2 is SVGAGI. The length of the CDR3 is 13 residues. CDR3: CASSYYRTEGYTF. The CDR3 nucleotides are TGTGCCAGCAGTTACTATCGGACCGAAGGCTACACCTTC.

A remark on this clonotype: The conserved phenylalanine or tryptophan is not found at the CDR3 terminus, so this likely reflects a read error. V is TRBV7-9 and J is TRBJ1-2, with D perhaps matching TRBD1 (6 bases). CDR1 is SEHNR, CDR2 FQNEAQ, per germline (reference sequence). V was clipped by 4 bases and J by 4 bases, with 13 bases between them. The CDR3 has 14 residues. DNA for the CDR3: TGTGCCAGCAGCTCCCGACAGGACATCTATGGCTACACCCTC. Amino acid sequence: CASSSRQDIYGYTL.

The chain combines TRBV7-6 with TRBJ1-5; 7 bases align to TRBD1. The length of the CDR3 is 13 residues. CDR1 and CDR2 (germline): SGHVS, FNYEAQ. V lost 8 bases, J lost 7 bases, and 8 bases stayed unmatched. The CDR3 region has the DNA TGTGCCAGCTCCGGACAGGCGGGGCAGCCCCAGCATTTT. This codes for CASSGQAGQPQHF.

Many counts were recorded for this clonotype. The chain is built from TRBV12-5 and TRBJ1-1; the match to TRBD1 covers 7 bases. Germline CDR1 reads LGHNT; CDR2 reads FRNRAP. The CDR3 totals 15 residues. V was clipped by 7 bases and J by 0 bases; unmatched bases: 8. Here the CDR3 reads CASARDSSMNTEAFF. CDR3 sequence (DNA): TGTGCTAGTGCCCGGGACAGCTCCATGAACACTGAAGCTTTCTTT.

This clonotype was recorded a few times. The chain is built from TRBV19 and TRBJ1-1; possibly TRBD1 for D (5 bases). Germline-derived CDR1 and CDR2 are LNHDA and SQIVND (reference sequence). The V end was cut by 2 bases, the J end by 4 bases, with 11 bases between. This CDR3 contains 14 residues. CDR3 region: CASSIQGPATEAFF. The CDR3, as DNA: TGTGCCAGTAGTATACAGGGCCCGGCCACTGAAGCTTTCTTT.

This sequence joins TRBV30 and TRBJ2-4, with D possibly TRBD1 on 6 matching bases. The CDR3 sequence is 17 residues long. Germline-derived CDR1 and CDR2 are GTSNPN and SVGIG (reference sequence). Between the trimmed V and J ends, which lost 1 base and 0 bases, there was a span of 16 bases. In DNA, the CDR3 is TGTGCCTGGAGTGGGACAGAAGTAAGACTAGCCAAAAACATTCAGTACTTC. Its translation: CAWSGTEVRLAKNIQYF. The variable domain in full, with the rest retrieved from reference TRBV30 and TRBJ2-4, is SQTIHQWPATLVQPVGSPLSLECTVEGTSNPNLYWYRQAAGRGLQLLFYSVGIGQISSEVPQNLSASRPQDRQFILSSKKLLLSDSGFYLCAWSGTEVRLAKNIQYFGAGTRLSVL.

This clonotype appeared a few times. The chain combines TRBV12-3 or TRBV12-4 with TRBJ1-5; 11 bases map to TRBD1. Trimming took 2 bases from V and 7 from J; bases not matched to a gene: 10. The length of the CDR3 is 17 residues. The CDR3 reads CASSLLAGTGGGQPQHF. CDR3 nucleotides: TGTGCCAGCAGTTTATTGGCGGGGACAGGGGGAGGCCAGCCCCAGCATTTT.

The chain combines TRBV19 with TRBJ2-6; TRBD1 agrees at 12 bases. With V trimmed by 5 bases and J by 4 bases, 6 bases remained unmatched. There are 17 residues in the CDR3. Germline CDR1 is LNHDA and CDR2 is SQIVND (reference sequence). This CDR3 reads CASSFGTGGVGANVLTF. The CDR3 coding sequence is TGTGCCAGTAGTTTCGGGACAGGGGGCGTGGGGGCCAACGTCCTGACTTTC. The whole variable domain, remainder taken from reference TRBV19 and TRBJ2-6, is DGGITQSPKYLFRKEGQNVTLSCEQNLNHDAMYWYRQDPGQGLRLIYYSQIVNDFQKGDIAEGYSVSREKKESFPLTVTSAQKNPTAFYLCASSFGTGGVGANVLTFGAGSRLTVL.

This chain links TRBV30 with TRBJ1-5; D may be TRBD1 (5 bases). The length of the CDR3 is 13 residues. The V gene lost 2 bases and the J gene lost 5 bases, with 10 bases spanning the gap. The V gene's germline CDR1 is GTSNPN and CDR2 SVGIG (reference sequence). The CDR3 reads CAWSSLTDQPQHF. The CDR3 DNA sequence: TGTGCCTGGAGTTCCCTGACAGATCAGCCCCAGCATTTT.

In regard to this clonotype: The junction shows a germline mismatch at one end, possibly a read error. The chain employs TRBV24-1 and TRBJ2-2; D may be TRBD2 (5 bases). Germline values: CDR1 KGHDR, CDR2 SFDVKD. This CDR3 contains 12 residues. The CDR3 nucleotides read TGTGTCACCAGTCCGGGGATCGGGGAGCTGTTTTTT. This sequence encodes CVTSPGIGELFF.

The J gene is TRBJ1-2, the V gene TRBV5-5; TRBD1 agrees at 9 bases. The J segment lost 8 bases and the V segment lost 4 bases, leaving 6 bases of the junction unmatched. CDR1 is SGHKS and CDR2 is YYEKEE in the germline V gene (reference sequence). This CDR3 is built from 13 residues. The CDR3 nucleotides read TGTGCCAGCAGCGCCCGGGACAGGGAAGGCTACACCTTC. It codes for CASSARDREGYTF.

CDR3 in amino acids: CASSYSQGAGETQYF. The CDR3 DNA is TGTGCCAGCAGTTACTCTCAGGGGGCGGGGGAGACCCAGTACTTC. The chain combines TRBV6-2 or TRBV6-3 with TRBJ2-5; 8 nucleotides agree with TRBD1. Germline V gives CDR1 MNHEY, CDR2 SVGEGT. The length of the CDR3 is 15 residues. The V segment lost 0 bases and the J segment 5 bases; nucleotides outside the gene matches: 5.

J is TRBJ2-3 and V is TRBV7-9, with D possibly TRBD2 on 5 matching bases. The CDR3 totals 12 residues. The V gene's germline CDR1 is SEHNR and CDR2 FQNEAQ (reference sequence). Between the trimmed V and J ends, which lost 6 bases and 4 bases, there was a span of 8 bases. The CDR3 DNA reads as TGTGCCAGCAGACAAGCGGCAGATACGCAGTATTTT. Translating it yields CASRQAADTQYF.

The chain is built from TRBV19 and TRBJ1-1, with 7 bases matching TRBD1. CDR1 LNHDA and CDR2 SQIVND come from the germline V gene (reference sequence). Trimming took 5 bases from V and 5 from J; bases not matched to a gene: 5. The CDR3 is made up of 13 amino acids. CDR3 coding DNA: TGTGCCAGTAGTGTGGACAGGAAAACTGAAGCTTTCTTT. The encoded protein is CASSVDRKTEAFF.

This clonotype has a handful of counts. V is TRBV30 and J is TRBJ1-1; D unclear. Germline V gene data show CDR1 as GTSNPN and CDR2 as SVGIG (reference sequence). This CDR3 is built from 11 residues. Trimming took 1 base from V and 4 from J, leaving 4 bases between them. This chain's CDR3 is CAWSGRTEAFF. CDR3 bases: TGTGCCTGGAGTGGCCGCACTGAAGCTTTCTTT. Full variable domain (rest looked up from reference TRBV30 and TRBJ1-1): SQTIHQWPATLVQPVGSPLSLECTVEGTSNPNLYWYRQAAGRGLQLLFYSVGIGQISSEVPQNLSASRPQDRQFILSSKKLLLSDSGFYLCAWSGRTEAFFGQGTRLTVV.

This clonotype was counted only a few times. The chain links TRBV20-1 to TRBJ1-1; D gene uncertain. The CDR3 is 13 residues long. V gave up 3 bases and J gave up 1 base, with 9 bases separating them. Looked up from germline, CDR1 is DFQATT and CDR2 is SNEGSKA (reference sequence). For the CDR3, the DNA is TGCAGTGCTAGGGACGGCCGGAACACTGAAGCTTTCTTT. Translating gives CSARDGRNTEAFF.